The 21 T cell receptor beta chains below all came from one sample that was sequenced in a study of T cells in Graves' hyperthyroidism and ophthalmopathy. Amplified TCR beta CDR3 regions came from RNA transcripts. Researchers ran a first-round RT-PCR on the TCR CDR3 using the HTBI primer set. TCRdb passed the multiplex PCR reads through MiXCR, listing each CDR3 protein once. The repertoire holds some 720,000 distinct CDR3 sequences, with roughly 15% as singletons. Sequenced: blood. The receptor source for this set is a man aged 18 to 30 with Graves' hyperthyroidism.

This clonotype was counted between two and nine times. The chain recombines TRBV20-1 with TRBJ2-3; the D is unclear. There are 12 residues in the CDR3. Germline lookup yields CDR1 DFQATT and CDR2 SNEGSKA (reference sequence). V was cut by 2 bases and J by 4 bases, with 7 bases left in between. DNA of the CDR3: TGCAGTGCTAGAAGTAGGGCAGATACGCAGTATTTT. Translated: CSARSRADTQYF.

This clonotype came up a few times. This rearrangement joins TRBV6-1 to TRBJ2-3; 13 bases fit TRBD2. Germline-derived CDR1 and CDR2 are MNHNS and SASEGT. The V segment lost 10 bases and the J segment 5 bases; nucleotides outside the gene matches: 9. The CDR3 sequence is 15 residues long. CDR3 nucleotide sequence: TGTGCCACGAACGGACTAGCGGGAGAAATAGATACGCAGTATTTT. It encodes CATNGLAGEIDTQYF.

The table lists this clonotype with a few counts. CDR3 residues: CASSVAPAGINEKLFF. CDR3 in DNA: TGTGCCAGCAGCGTAGCCCCGGCAGGGATTAATGAAAAACTGTTTTTT. The chain employs TRBV9 and TRBJ1-4; TRBD1 might be the D (5 bases). Germline V gives CDR1 SGDLS, CDR2 YYNGEE. The ends were cut back, 0 bases at V and 4 bases at J, with 13 bases in the middle. The CDR3 is made up of 16 amino acids.

The chain uses TRBV28 and TRBJ2-7; the D is unclear. Germline V CDR1 and CDR2: MDHEN, SYDVKM. The V end was cut by 2 bases, the J end by 3 bases, with 11 bases between. This CDR3 has 14 residues. CDR3 sequence (DNA): TGTGCCAGCAGTTTACGGTGGGTCAGCTACGAGCAGTACTTC. It encodes CASSLRWVSYEQYF.

The chain's CDR3 is CASSPEGGLNTGELFF. The CDR3 nucleotides are TGCGCCAGCAGCCCTGAGGGGGGGCTTAACACCGGGGAGCTGTTTTTT. V is TRBV5-1 and J is TRBJ2-2; tentatively, D is TRBD2 (7 bases). Germline V gene lookup returns CDR1 SGHRS and CDR2 YFSETQ. CDR3 length: 16 amino acids. Trimming removed 4 bases at V and 2 bases at J, with 15 bases between.

This clonotype appeared many times. The chain links TRBV6-2 or TRBV6-3 to TRBJ2-3, with no clear D. Trimming shortened V by 2 bases and J by 2 bases, and 8 bases separated the two germline ends. Germline V CDR1 and CDR2: MNHEY, SVGEGT. This CDR3 comprises 14 residues. This CDR3 is CASSYGVFTDTQYF. CDR3 nucleotide sequence: TGTGCCAGCAGTTACGGAGTTTTCACAGATACGCAGTATTTT.

This clonotype was detected ten times or more. This chain joins TRBV25-1 and TRBJ2-1; 8 positions match TRBD2. CDR3 size: 13 residues. V trimming: 7 bases; J trimming: 7 bases; junction bases outside the gene matches: 6. CDR1 and CDR2 (germline): MGHDK, SYGVNS. CDR3 DNA sequence: TGTGCCAGCATCCCGGGAGGGCAGAATGAGCAGTTCTTC. Its protein product is CASIPGGQNEQFF.

In this sample, this clonotype turned up many times. V usage is TRBV11-1 and J usage is TRBJ2-2; perhaps TRBD2 as D (6 bases). This CDR3 is 16 amino acids long. Germline-derived CDR1 and CDR2 are SGHAT and FQDESV (reference sequence). Trimming removed 5 bases at V and 0 bases at J, with 13 bases between. CDR3 sequence: CASSPLRGANTGELFF. DNA of the CDR3: TGTGCCAGCAGCCCCCTACGCGGGGCGAACACCGGGGAGCTGTTTTTT. Supplemented by reference TRBV11-1 and TRBJ2-2, the full variable domain reads EAEVAQSPRYKITEKSQAVAFWCDPISGHATLYWYRQILGQGPELLVQFQDESVVDDSQLPKDRFSAERLKGVDSTLKIQPAELGDSAMYLCASSPLRGANTGELFFGEGSRLTVL.

In its sample, this clonotype was seen many times. The J gene is TRBJ1-5, the V gene TRBV27, with D possibly matching TRBD1 (5 bases). The CDR3 has 15 amino acids. Germline V CDR1 and CDR2: MNHEY, SMNVEV (reference sequence). V lost 1 base to trimming and J lost 7 bases, with 14 bases between them. The CDR3 region is CASSLWAVGRQPQHF. CDR3 bases: TGTGCCAGCAGTTTATGGGCAGTGGGACGGCAGCCCCAGCATTTT.

CDR3 in amino acids: CASSQPRTSRYEQFF. The CDR3 DNA follows: TGTGCCAGCAGCCAACCTCGGACTAGTAGGTATGAGCAGTTCTTC. The chain links TRBV3-1 to TRBJ2-1; 7 nucleotides line up with TRBD2. J gave up 8 bases and V 2 bases, and 9 bases lay outside the gene matches. The CDR3 loop spans 15 amino acids. The germline V gene has CDR1 LGHDT and CDR2 YNNKEL (reference sequence).

Regarding this clonotype: A much larger clone differs from this one at a single base, so this may be a read error. The chain recombines TRBV20-1 with TRBJ2-1; the D call may be TRBD1 or TRBD2 (5 bases each). Germline V gene lookup returns CDR1 DFQATT and CDR2 SNEGSKA (reference sequence). CDR3 size: 11 residues. CDR3 amino acids: CSAKRGDEQSF. CDR3 in DNA: TGCAGTGCAAAACGAGGGGATGAGCAGTCCTTC.

The chain employs TRBV28 and TRBJ1-2; TRBD1 agrees at 9 bases. Germline V lookup: CDR1 MDHEN, CDR2 SYDVKM. The CDR3 has 16 residues. V trimming: 6 bases; J trimming: 3 bases; junction bases outside the gene matches: 11. The CDR3 DNA is TGTGCCAGCAGCCCCCGGGGACAGGGAAGGGACTATGGCTACACCTTC. Its protein product is CASSPRGQGRDYGYTF.

At least ten counts were recorded for this clonotype. The J gene is TRBJ2-2, the V gene TRBV12-5; 7 nucleotides match TRBD2. V lost 4 bases to trimming and J lost 4 bases; unmatched junction nucleotides: 6. Germline CDR1 reads LGHNT; CDR2 reads FRNRAP. The CDR3 covers 15 residues. DNA of the CDR3: TGTGCTAGTGGTTATTCTCGCGGGGGCACCGGGGAGCTGTTTTTT. Protein sequence: CASGYSRGGTGELFF.

This clonotype was observed a few times. A read error may be the cause here, since a much bigger clone is one base away. The genes are TRBV12-3 or TRBV12-4 and TRBJ2-3, with D maybe TRBD2 (6 bases). V was pared by 4 bases and J by 3 bases, with 11 bases between. CDR3 length: 14 residues. The CDR3 is CASSWGGKTDTQYF. The CDR3 nucleotides are TGTGCCAGCAGTTGGGGCGGGAAAACAGATACGCAGTATTTT.

In its sample, this clonotype was seen many times. The chain links TRBV7-2 to TRBJ2-2; a possible D gene is TRBD1 (5 bases). The V gene's germline CDR1 is SGHTA and CDR2 FQGNSA. With 2 bases removed from V and 3 bases from J, the gap between germline ends came to 7 bases. The CDR3 runs 14 residues. CDR3 region: CASSLQGYTGELFF. CDR3 nucleotide sequence: TGTGCCAGCAGCTTACAGGGTTACACCGGGGAGCTGTTTTTT.

Many counts were recorded for this clonotype. The V gene is TRBV30, the J gene TRBJ1-2; 10 nucleotides align to TRBD1. Germline CDR1 and CDR2: GTSNPN and SVGIG (reference sequence). V shed 4 bases and J 4 bases; nucleotides not matched to a gene: 9. CDR3 length equals 15 residues. DNA for the CDR3: TGTGCCTGGATAGGATACCGGGACAGGGGCTATGGCTACACCTTC. Its protein product is CAWIGYRDRGYGYTF.

Notes on this clonotype: The junction departs from the called germline gene at one end, perhaps through a read error. The chain has TRBV5-1 and TRBJ2-4, with D possibly matching TRBD1 (5 bases). Germline CDR1 and CDR2: SGHRS and YFSETQ. This CDR3 has 13 residues. In DNA, the CDR3 is TGCGCCAGCAGCGGAGCAGAGACGACAGTTCAATACTTC. This sequence encodes CASSGAETTVQYF.

This clonotype appeared a few times. V and J are TRBV25-1 and TRBJ2-1, with TRBD1 matching 10 bases. From germline, CDR1 is MGHDK and CDR2 SYGVNS. The CDR3 length is 17 residues. Trimming at V came to 6 bases and at J to 0 bases, leaving 8 bases not matched to a gene. The CDR3 region is CASSETGGPSSYNEQFF. Written as DNA, the CDR3 is TGTGCCAGCAGCGAGACAGGGGGCCCGAGCTCCTACAATGAGCAGTTCTTC. Supplemented by reference TRBV25-1 and TRBJ2-1, the full variable domain reads EADIYQTPRYLVIGTGKKITLECSQTMGHDKMYWYQQDPGMELHLIHYSYGVNSTEKGDLSSESTVSRIRTEHFPLTLESARPSHTSQYLCASSETGGPSSYNEQFFGPGTRLTVL.

Comment on this clonotype: Likely a read error: the CDR3 ends without its conserved phenylalanine or tryptophan. DNA of the CDR3: TGTGCCAGCAGCCACTTCTTGATTACGGGAGGGCTCTCCTACGAGCAGTACCTC. It translates to CASSHFLITGGLSYEQYL. The chain joins TRBV11-2 to TRBJ2-7; 8 bases line up with TRBD2. The CDR3 consists of 18 residues. J gave up 0 bases and V 5 bases, and 15 bases lay outside the gene matches. Per germline, CDR1 SGHAT and CDR2 FQNNGV.

This chain uses TRBV15 with TRBJ2-7; a weak D match, TRBD1 (5 bases). V gave up 1 base and J gave up 1 base, with 14 bases separating them. The CDR3 extends over 16 amino acids. The V gene's germline CDR1 is LNHNV and CDR2 YYDKDF (reference sequence). CDR3 amino acids: CATSRGIAGISYEQYF. In DNA form, the CDR3 reads TGTGCCACCAGCAGAGGAATTGCAGGGATTTCCTACGAGCAGTACTTC.

CDR3 in DNA: TGTGCCAGTAGTATAATCAGGGGTCTCAATCAGCCCCAGCATTTT. Encoded protein: CASSIIRGLNQPQHF. This chain links TRBV19 with TRBJ1-5; D possibly corresponds to TRBD1 (6 bases). The CDR3 runs to 15 residues. Trimming removed 2 bases at V and 3 bases at J, with 11 bases between. CDR1 is LNHDA, CDR2 SQIVND, per germline (reference sequence).